Listed below are T cell receptor beta chains from one sample, sequenced in a study of glioma-infiltrating T cells. TCRdb called the multiplex PCR reads again in MiXCR, with one record for every CDR3 protein. In the table there are about 130,000 distinct CDR3 sequences, about 25% of which are singletons. The sample consisted of glioma tissue, nonneoplastic brain tissue, or PBMCs (not recorded which). These receptor sequences come from a human donor with low-grade glioma or glioblastoma, undergoing nonglioma brain surgery, or in good health (not recorded which). Each CDR3 is given with its conserved first and last residue. D genes are given only for firm matches. Clone size is not always given. Where it is, it says once, few, many or a class for expanded clones.

>TRBV2|few|TRBJ1-1|-
CASSEGQLNTEAFF
TGTGCCAGCAGTGAAGGACAGCTAAACACTGAAGCTTTCTTT
>TRBV7-2|few|TRBJ2-2|-
CASSSGLGTGELFF
TGTGCCAGCAGCTCGGGACTTGGGACCGGGGAGCTGTTTTTT
>TRBV6-2/TRBV6-3|-|TRBJ1-2|TRBD1
CASRLQGAPGYTF
TGTGCCAGCAGGCTACAGGGGGCGCCTGGCTACACCTTC
>TRBV27|medium-sized|TRBJ2-3|-
CASSIQGSDTQYF
TGTGCCAGCAGTATCCAGGGGTCAGATACGCAGTATTTT
>TRBV7-9|few|TRBJ2-2|-
CASSLSRTGELFF
TGTGCCAGCAGCTTATCTCGCACCGGGGAGCTGTTTTTT
>TRBV4-1|many|TRBJ2-3|-
CASTGQSTDTQYF
TGCGCCAGCACCGGACAGAGCACAGATACGCAGTATTTT
>TRBV6-1|few|TRBJ2-5|-
CASSYETIGETQYF
TGTGCCAGCAGTTATGAGACTATAGGGGAGACCCAGTACTTC
>TRBV9|few|TRBJ2-3|-
CASSVDPPSGTQYF
TGTGCCAGCAGCGTAGATCCTCCCTCCGGTACGCAGTATTTT
>TRBV19|few|TRBJ1-5|-
CASSISSTNRETQPQHF
TGTGCCAGTAGTATATCATCGACGAACAGGGAGACTCAGCCCCAGCATTTT
>TRBV20-1|many|TRBJ2-1|-
CSAPEGVFNLNEQFF
TGCAGTGCGCCAGAGGGGGTCTTCAACCTCAATGAGCAGTTCTTC
>TRBV7-6|many|TRBJ2-1|-
CASSLEAYSYNEQFF
TGTGCCAGCAGCTTAGAGGCGTACTCCTACAATGAGCAGTTCTTC
>TRBV2|few|TRBJ2-2|-
CASRTSGGAGELFF
TGTGCCAGCAGGACTAGTGGGGGTGCCGGGGAGCTGTTTTTT
>TRBV28|many|TRBJ1-6|-
CASLDSNSPLHF
TGTGCCAGCCTAGACAGTAATTCACCCCTCCACTTT
>TRBV7-3|-|TRBJ2-1|TRBD2
CASSLGWGGYNEQFF
TGTGCCAGCAGCTTAGGATGGGGGGGGTACAATGAGCAGTTCTTC
>TRBV11-2|-|TRBJ2-1|TRBD2
CASTLGRASGGTYNEQFF
TGTGCCAGCACCCTGGGGCGGGCTAGCGGGGGGACATACAATGAGCAGTTCTTC
>TRBV6-1|medium-sized|TRBJ2-1|TRBD2
CASSWGGNNEQFF
TGTGCCAGTAGCTGGGGGGGGAACAATGAGCAGTTCTTC
>TRBV3-1|-|TRBJ1-5|-
CASSQGGGVVQPQHF
TGTGCCAGCAGCCAAGGGGGAGGGGTGGTTCAGCCCCAGCATTTT
>TRBV7-2|-|TRBJ2-3|TRBD2
CASSAGGSWTDTQYF
TGTGCCAGCAGCGCGGGGGGTAGTTGGACAGATACGCAGTATTTT
>TRBV14|few|TRBJ1-4|-
CASSQAGPLFF
TGTGCCAGCAGCCAAGCGGGGCCCCTGTTTTTT
>TRBV5-1|few|TRBJ2-3|-
CASSLGRREGTQYF
TGCGCCAGCAGCCTGGGTCGCCGCGAGGGTACGCAGTATTTT